This TCR beta chain was identified in a study of blood T cell repertoires in COVID-19. TCRdb's table, derived via immunoSEQ multiplex PCR, lists solely in-frame clones and lacks some. Altogether roughly 77,000 clones are present, approximately 80% being singletons, with the ten largest covering around 5.2%. Germline CDR1 is SQVTM and CDR2 is ANQGSEA. The CDR3 consists of 13 residues. V shed 6 bases and J 8 bases; nucleotides not matched to a gene: 8. This chain joins TRBV29-1 and TRBJ1-2, with 11 positions matching TRBD1. The sequenced material came from peripheral blood. The sequence came from a woman in her seventies with acute or convalescent COVID-19. CDR3 sequence: CSVDGQGAKGYTF. In DNA, the CDR3 is TGCAGCGTCGACGGACAGGGGGCAAAGGGCTACACCTTC.